This T cell receptor (beta chain) was identified during a study of shared clonotypes between healthy human individuals (dated by TCRdb to 2020 to 2021). Turning to the overall study: Three men and a couple of women, aged 18 to 49 years, made up the cohort. Different laboratories and diverse techniques were used to prepare libraries and sequence TCR repertoires, to increase sequencing depth and limit assay-specific biases. Blood TCR repertoires of about five healthy adults were deeply sequenced to estimate repertoire size and the extent of clonotype sharing between individuals. Per donor, leukapheresis produced somewhere between about 0.9 and 9 billion PBMCs. Per donor, three plates each were used for CD4 naive and CD4 memory, two for CD8 naive, and one for CD8 memory.

CDR3 length: 11 amino acids, cysteine to phenylalanine. The retained sequence is limited to the CDR3, 33 bases, with the frame set at the first base. Study-wide conclusions, independent of this receptor: Incomplete sequencing was indicated by rarefaction of sorted-subset datasets, despite the large sequencing depth. Compared with non-shared clonotypes, clonotypes shared by all four sorted-subset donors had higher generation probabilities. Only blood was sampled, and tissue TCR repertoires likely differ from those in blood. Because the study included a small number of donors, the genetic and exposure-history diversity represented was limited. Pairwise subsampling indicated that sequencing depth was expected to affect the degree of clonotype sharing among donors. Larger estimated clonotype richness was generally found for naive subsets than for memory subsets. About 5% of naive CD4, approximately 3.7% of naive CD8, approximately 2.2% of memory CD4, and about 0.4% of memory CD8 clonotypes were shared across a few donors.

Using the deep immunoSEQ assay, TCR CDR3 regions were amplified from genomic DNA by multiplex PCR. Extracted genomic DNA from each cell subset was spread evenly across all wells of several immunoSEQ 96-well plates, with each plate serving as a replicate. For sorted subsets, 200 to 250 ng of genomic DNA, equivalent to some 33,000 T cell genomes, went into each replicate PCR. Purified libraries were measured with a Qubit 3.0 fluorometer, size-checked on a Bioanalyzer 2100, and measured again with the KAPA Library Quantification kit. A separate single-read 150-cycle Illumina NextSeq 550 flow cell was used to sequence each immunoSEQ 96-well plate. Concerning the study's data processing: Because only junctional sequences without quality scores were contained in the immunoSEQ output, filtering matching that applied to full-length reads could not be performed. Sequences were annotated with PyIR, a Python wrapper for IgBLAST v1.9, and V/J genes and CDR3 were assigned using IMGT germline references. Any read was removed if the V/J assignment was weak (E-value above 1e-6), the CDR3 was missing, or the read contained stop codons, out-of-frame junctions, or ambiguous translated residues. A V3J clonotype was defined by an identical inferred V gene, J gene, and CDR3 amino acid sequence. Percentage overlap between repertoires was computed as shared unique clonotypes divided by the size of the smaller repertoire. RTK rarefaction, the Chao1 estimator, and Recon v2.1 estimates of unobserved clonotypes were used to assess repertoire richness. For all TCRbeta clonotypes obtained by the gDNA method from several donors, generation probabilities were computed with OLGA. TCRdb limited this immuneACCESS table to in-frame rearrangements with V and J called. A share of clones is missing; checked studies link under half to unresolved V genes, and the rest is unexplained. That table gives V, J and clone size, and the DNA gave D and trimming. This sample gives millions of clones in total; around 94% of them show up just once. Together, the top ten hold about 0.13% of the sample.

On this clone itself: The specificity of this receptor is unknown. Base qualities are not provided; no much larger clone lies one nucleotide away.

The donors were healthy, HIV-negative adults who had no recently reported acute infections or vaccinations. Only Caucasian adults living in Nashville, Tennessee, USA were represented among the donors. CD4+ T cells were enriched through magnetic negative selection, after which naive cells were positively selected on CD45RA and the remaining negative fraction served as the memory subset. After blood collection by leukapheresis, PBMCs were isolated using Ficoll-Histopaque density gradient centrifugation and then cryopreserved in the vapor phase of liquid nitrogen. Analytical flow cytometry was used to check the purity and quantity of every magnetically sorted T cell population. Genomic DNA was isolated from each sorted fraction and quantified by UV absorbance on a Nanodrop 2000c.

Recombination joined TRBV21-1 with TRBJ1-5; TRBD1 reflects the table's D call only, with no check against the DNA. TRBV21-1 is deemed a pseudogene. The sequence was obtained from a man younger than 30 in good health. The sample was naive CD4+ T cells sorted from blood. Explained via the paper, the cell subset or site label denotes: CD45RA+ positively selected. The sequenced DNA: TGTGCCAGCAGCTACCCAGGGGATAGGCATTTT. Its coded protein is CASSYPGDRHF.